This T cell receptor beta chain was sequenced during a study of blood T cell repertoires in COVID-19. Study-level background: Specimens from acute and convalescent COVID-19 originated in the United States, Italy and Spain. T cells, B-cell-depleted T cells, or PBMCs supplied cDNA or gDNA.

This clone is a singleton in its sample. Original processing methods: Estimation of nucleated cell counts was performed using reference gene primer amplification. Some clones are missing from TCRdb's copy, which holds only in-frame ones; the method was immunoSEQ multiplex PCR. The D gene and trimming were derived from the DNA, and the V and J assignments and clone size from that table. This sample has some 37,000 clones, with under 90% found just once. Sequencing was carried out using peripheral blood. The receptor was derived from a man aged 65 to 85 with acute or convalescent COVID-19.

This CDR3 reads CASSSTGGRNYGYTF. The CDR3 coding sequence is TGCGCCAGCAGCTCCACAGGGGGTCGGAACTATGGCTACACCTTC. The chain has TRBV5-1 and TRBJ1-2; TRBD1 agrees at 8 bases. The CDR3 loop spans 15 amino acids. CDR1 and CDR2 (germline): SGHRS, YFSETQ. V dropped 3 bases and J dropped 2; count of bases not matched to a gene: 6.